This TCR beta chain is drawn from a study of T-cell memory formation after mild COVID-19. Turning to the study itself: The two donors had largely donor-specific TCR clusters. Whole-study findings and limits: Among clones contracting day 15 to 85, CD4/CD8 was balanced, whereas later expanders leaned CD4+.

The germline V gene has CDR1 DFQATT and CDR2 SNEGSKA (reference sequence). The CDR3 loop spans 12 amino acids. V lost 6 bases to trimming and J lost 8 bases, with 16 bases between them. Details on this clonotype: Its antigen is not identified.

MiXCR, run by TCRdb on the 5' RACE reads, gives a single entry per CDR3 protein. The sample records 95,000 to 110,000 distinct CDR3 sequences, about an eighth being singletons. The receptor was isolated from a man between 18 and 35 years old who had mild COVID-19 (a few samples of this study predate the infection). Cell type and time point are not known. The sequenced sample consisted of PBMCs or a T cell subset sorted from them (not recorded which). This rearrangement joins TRBV20-1 to TRBJ1-2; a weak D match, TRBD1 (5 bases). This chain's CDR3 is CSAKTRRGGYTF. CDR3 DNA: TGCAGTGCGAAGACCAGGAGGGGCGGCTACACCTTC.